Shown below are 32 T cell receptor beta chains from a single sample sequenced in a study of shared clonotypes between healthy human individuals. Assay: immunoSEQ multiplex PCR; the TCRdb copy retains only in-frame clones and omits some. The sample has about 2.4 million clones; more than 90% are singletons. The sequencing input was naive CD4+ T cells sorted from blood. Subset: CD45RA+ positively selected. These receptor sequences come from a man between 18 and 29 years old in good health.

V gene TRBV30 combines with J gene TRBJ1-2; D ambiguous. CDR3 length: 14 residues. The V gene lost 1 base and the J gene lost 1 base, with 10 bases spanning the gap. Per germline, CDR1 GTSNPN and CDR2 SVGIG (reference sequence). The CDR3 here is CAWSETGLNYGYTF. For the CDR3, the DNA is TGTGCCTGGAGTGAGACTGGCCTTAACTATGGCTACACCTTC.

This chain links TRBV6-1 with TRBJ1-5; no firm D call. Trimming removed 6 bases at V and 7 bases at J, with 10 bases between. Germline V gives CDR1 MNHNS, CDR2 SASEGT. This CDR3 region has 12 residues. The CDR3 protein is CASSPMRQPQHF. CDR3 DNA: TGTGCCAGCAGCCCCATGCGACAGCCCCAGCATTTT.

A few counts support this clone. The CDR3 here is CAISAAGSGSPLHF. The CDR3 nucleotides are TGTGCCATCTCAGCGGCAGGTAGTGGATCACCCCTCCACTTT. This sequence joins TRBV7-2 and TRBJ1-6; D is uncertain. V lost 10 bases to trimming and J lost 10 bases, with 20 bases between them. CDR3 length: 14 residues. Germline V gene data show CDR1 as SGHTA and CDR2 as FQGNSA.

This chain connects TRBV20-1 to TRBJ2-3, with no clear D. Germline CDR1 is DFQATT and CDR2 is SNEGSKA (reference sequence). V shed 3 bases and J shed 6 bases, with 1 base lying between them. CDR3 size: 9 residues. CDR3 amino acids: CSASDTQYF. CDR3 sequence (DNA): TGCAGTGCTAGCGATACGCAGTATTTT.

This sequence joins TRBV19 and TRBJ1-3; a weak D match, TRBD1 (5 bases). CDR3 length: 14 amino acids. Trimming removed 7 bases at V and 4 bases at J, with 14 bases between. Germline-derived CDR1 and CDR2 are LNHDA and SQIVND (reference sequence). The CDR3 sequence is CASKNWGSGNTIYF. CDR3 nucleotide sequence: TGTGCCAGTAAGAATTGGGGCTCGGGAAACACCATATATTTT. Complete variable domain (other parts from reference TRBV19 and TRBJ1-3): DGGITQSPKYLFRKEGQNVTLSCEQNLNHDAMYWYRQDPGQGLRLIYYSQIVNDFQKGDIAEGYSVSREKKESFPLTVTSAQKNPTAFYLCASKNWGSGNTIYFGEGSWLTVV.

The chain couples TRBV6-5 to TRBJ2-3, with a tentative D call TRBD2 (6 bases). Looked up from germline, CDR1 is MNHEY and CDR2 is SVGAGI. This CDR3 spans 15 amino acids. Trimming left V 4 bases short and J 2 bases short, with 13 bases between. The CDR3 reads CASSFGRGITDTQYF. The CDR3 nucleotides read TGTGCCAGCAGTTTCGGGAGAGGGATCACAGATACGCAGTATTTT.

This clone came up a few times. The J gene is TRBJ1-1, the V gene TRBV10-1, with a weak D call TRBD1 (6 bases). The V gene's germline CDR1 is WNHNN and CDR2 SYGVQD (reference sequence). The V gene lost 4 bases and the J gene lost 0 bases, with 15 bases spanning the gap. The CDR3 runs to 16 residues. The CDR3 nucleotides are TGCGCCAGCAGTGCGGGGGCCGACCCCATGAACACTGAAGCTTTCTTT. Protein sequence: CASSAGADPMNTEAFF.

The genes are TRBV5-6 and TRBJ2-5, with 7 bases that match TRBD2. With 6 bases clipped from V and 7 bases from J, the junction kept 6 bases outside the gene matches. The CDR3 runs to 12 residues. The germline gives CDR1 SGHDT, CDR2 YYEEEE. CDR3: CASNIAGGTQYF. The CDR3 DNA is TGTGCCAGCAATATAGCGGGCGGGACCCAGTACTTC.

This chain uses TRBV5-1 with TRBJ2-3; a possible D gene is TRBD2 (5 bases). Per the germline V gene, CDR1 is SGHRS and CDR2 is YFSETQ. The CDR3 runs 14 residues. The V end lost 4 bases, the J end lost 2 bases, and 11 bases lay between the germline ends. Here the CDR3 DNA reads TGCGCCAGCAGCCAACACGGGAACACAGATACGCAGTATTTT. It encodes CASSQHGNTDTQYF.

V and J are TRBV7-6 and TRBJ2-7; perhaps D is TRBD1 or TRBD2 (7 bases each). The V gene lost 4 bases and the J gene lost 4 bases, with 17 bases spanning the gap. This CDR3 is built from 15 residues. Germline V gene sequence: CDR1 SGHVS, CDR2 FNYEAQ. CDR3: CASSSGGTIAYEQYF. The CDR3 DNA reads TGTGCCAGCAGCTCAGGGGGGACTATTGCTTACGAGCAGTACTTC.

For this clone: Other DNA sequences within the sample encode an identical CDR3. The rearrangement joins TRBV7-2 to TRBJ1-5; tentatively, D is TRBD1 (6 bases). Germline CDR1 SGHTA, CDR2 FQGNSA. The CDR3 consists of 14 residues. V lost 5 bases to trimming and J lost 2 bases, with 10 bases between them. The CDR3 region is CASSLGAGNQPQHF. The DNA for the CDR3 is TGTGCCAGCAGCCTGGGGGCAGGCAATCAGCCCCAGCATTTT.

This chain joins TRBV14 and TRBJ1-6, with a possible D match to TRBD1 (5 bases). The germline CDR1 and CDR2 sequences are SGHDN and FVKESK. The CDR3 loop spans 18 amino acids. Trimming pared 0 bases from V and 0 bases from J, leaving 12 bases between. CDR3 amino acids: CASSQDWDGSSYNSPLHF. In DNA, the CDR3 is TGTGCCAGCAGCCAAGATTGGGACGGGAGCTCCTATAATTCACCCCTCCACTTT.

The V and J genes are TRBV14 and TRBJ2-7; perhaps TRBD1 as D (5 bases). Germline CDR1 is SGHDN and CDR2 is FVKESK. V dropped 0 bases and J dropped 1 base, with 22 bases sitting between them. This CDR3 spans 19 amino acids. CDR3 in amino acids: CASSQEGLGRVAGSYEQYF. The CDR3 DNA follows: TGTGCCAGCAGCCAAGAGGGGCTGGGTCGAGTGGCAGGATCCTACGAGCAGTACTTC.

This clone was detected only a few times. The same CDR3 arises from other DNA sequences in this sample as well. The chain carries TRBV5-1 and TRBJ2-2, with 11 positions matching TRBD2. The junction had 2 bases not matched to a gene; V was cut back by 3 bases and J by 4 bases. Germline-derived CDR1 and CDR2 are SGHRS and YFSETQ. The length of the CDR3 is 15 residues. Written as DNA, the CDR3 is TGCGCCAGCAGCTCCGGGACTAGCGGCACCGGGGAGCTGTTTTTT. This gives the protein CASSSGTSGTGELFF.

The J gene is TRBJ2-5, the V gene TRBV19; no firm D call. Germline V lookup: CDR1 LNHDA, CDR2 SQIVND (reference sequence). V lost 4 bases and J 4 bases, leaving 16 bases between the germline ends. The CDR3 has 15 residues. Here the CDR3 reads CASSNPLGLRETQYF. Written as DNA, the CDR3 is TGTGCCAGTAGTAACCCTCTTGGGCTGCGAGAGACCCAGTACTTC.

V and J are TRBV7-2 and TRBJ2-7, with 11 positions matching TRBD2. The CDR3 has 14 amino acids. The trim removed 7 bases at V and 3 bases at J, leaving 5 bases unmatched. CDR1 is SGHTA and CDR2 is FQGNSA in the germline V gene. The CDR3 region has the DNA TGTGCCAGCACCCGGACTAGCGGGCTCTACGAGCAGTACTTC. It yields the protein CASTRTSGLYEQYF.

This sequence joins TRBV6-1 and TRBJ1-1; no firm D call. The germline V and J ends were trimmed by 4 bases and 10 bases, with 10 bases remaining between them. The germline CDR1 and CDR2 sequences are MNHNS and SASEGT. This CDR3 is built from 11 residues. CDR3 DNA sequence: TGTGCCAGCAGTGGGCCCCGGCCAGCTTTCTTT. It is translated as CASSGPRPAFF.

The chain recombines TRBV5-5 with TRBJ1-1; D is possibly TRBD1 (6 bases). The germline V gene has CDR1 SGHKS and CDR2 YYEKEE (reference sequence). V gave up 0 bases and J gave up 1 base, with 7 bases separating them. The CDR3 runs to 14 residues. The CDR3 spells CASSLGGQNTEAFF. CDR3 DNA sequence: TGTGCCAGCAGCTTGGGGGGACAGAACACTGAAGCTTTCTTT.

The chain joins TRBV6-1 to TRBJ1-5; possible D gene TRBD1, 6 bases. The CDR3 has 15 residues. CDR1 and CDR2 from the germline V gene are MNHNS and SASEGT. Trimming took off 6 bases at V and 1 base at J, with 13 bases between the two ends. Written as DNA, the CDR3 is TGTGCCAGCAGCAAAACAGGGATGAGCAATCAGCCCCAGCATTTT. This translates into CASSKTGMSNQPQHF.

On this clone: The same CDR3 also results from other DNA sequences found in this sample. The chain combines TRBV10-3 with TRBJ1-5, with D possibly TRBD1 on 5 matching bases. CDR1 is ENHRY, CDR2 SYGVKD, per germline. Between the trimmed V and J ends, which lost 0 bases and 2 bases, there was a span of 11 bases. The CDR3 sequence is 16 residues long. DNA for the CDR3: TGTGCCATCAGTGAGTCTACGGGACTCGGCAATCAGCCCCAGCATTTT. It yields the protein CAISESTGLGNQPQHF.

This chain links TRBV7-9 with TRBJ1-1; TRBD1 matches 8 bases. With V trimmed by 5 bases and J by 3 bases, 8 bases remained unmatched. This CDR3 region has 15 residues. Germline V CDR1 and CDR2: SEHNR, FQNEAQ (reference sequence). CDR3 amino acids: CASSISGGADTEAFF. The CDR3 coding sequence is TGTGCCAGCAGCATTTCAGGGGGCGCGGACACTGAAGCTTTCTTT.

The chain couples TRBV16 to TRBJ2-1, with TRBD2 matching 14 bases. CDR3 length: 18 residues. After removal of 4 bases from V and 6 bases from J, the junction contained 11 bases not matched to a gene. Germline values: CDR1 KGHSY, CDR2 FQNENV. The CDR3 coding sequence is TGTGCCAGCAGCCTACACCGACTAGCGGGAGGGAGGGCCAATGAGCAGTTCTTC. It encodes CASSLHRLAGGRANEQFF.

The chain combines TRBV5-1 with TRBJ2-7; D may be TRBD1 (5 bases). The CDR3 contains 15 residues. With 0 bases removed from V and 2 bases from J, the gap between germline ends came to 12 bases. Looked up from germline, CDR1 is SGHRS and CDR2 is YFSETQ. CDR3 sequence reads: CASSLVGSGTYEQYF. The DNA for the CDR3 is TGCGCCAGCAGCTTGGTCGGTTCAGGGACCTACGAGCAGTACTTC.

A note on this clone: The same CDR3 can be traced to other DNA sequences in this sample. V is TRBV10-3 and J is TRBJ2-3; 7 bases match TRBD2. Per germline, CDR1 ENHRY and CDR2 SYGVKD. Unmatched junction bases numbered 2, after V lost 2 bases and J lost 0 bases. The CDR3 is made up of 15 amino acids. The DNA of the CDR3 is TGTGCCATCAGTGAGGGGCGGGGGAGCACAGATACGCAGTATTTT. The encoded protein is CAISEGRGSTDTQYF.

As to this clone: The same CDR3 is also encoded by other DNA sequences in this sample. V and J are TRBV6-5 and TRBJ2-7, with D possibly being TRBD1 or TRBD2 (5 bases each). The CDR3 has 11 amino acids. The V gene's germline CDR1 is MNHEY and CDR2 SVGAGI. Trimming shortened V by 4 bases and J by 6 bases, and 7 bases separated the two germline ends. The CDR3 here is CASSSGGEQYF. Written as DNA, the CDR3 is TGTGCCAGCAGTTCTGGGGGCGAGCAGTACTTC.

The CDR3 sequence: CACSRQGMGNQPQHF. The DNA of the CDR3 is TGTGCCTGTTCCAGACAGGGGATGGGCAATCAGCCCCAGCATTTT. The rearrangement uses TRBV30 and TRBJ1-5, with 8 bases aligning to TRBD1. CDR3 size: 15 residues. Germline CDR1 is GTSNPN and CDR2 is SVGIG (reference sequence). J lost 2 bases, V lost 6 bases, and 9 bases had no gene match.

The CDR3 coding sequence is TGTGCCTGGAGTGTCCTGGGACCCCCTGAAGCTTTCTTT. It codes for CAWSVLGPPEAFF. This chain joins TRBV30 and TRBJ1-1, with D perhaps matching TRBD1 (5 bases). With 0 bases removed from V and 6 bases from J, the gap between germline ends came to 11 bases. Germline CDR1 reads GTSNPN; CDR2 reads SVGIG (reference sequence). This CDR3 is 13 amino acids long.

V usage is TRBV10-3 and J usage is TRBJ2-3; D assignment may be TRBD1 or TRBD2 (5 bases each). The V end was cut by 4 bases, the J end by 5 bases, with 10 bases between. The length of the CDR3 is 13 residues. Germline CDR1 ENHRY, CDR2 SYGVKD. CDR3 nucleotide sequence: TGTGCCATCAGTGCCCCTGGGGGAGATACGCAGTATTTT. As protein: CAISAPGGDTQYF.

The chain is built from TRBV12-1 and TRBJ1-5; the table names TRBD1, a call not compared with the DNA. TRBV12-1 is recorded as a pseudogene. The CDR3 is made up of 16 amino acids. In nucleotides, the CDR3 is TGTGCCAGCAGCCCTTCGACAGGGGGAGACCTTCAGCCCCAGCATTTT. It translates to CASSPSTGGDLQPQHF.

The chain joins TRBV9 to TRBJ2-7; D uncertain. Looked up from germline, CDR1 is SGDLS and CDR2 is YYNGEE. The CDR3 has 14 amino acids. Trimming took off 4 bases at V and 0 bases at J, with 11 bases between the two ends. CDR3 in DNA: TGTGCCAGCAGCTCAACTCGGAGCTCCTACGAGCAGTACTTC. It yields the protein CASSSTRSSYEQYF.

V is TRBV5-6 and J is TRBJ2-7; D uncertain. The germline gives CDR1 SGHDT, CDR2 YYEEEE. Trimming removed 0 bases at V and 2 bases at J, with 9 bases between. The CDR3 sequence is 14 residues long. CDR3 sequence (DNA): TGTGCCAGCAGCTTGGGTATCATTACCTACGAGCAGTACTTC. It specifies CASSLGIITYEQYF.

CDR3 in DNA: TGTGCCAGTACCCGGTGGGGTAGCGGGACCAATGAGCAGTTCTTC. Amino acids: CASTRWGSGTNEQFF. The chain combines TRBV7-8 with TRBJ2-1, with 8 bases identical to TRBD2. This CDR3 is 15 amino acids long. V shed 9 bases and J 6 bases; nucleotides not matched to a gene: 13. CDR1 SGHVS and CDR2 FQNEAQ come from the germline V gene.